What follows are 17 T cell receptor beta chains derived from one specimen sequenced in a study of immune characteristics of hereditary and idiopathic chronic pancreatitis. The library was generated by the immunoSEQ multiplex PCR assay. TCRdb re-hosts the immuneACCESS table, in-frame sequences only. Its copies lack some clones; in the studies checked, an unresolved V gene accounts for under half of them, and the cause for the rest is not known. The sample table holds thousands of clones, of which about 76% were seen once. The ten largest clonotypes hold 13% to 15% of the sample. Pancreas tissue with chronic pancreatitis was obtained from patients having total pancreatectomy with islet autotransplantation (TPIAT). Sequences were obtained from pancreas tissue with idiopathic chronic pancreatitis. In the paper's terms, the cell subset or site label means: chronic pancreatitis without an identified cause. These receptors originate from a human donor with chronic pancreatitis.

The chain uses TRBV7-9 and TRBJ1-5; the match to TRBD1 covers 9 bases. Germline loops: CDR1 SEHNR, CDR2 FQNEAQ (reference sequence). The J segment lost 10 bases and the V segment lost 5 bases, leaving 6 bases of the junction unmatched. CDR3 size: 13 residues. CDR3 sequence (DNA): TGTGCCAGCAGCCTAACGGACAGGGGACCCCAGCATTTT. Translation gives CASSLTDRGPQHF.

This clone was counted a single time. The CDR3 DNA sequence: TGTGCCAGCACCCAAGGCGATGGCTACACCTTC. It is translated as CASTQGDGYTF. The chain carries TRBV12-3 or TRBV12-4 and TRBJ1-2; D gene unclear. V lost 7 bases and J 6 bases, leaving 9 bases between the germline ends. The CDR3 extends over 11 amino acids.

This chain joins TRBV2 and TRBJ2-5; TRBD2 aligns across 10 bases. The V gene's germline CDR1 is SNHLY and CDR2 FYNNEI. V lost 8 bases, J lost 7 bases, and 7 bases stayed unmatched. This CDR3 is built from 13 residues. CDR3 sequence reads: CASGSQREGTQYF. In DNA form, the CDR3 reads TGTGCCAGCGGTTCCCAGCGGGAGGGGACCCAGTACTTC.

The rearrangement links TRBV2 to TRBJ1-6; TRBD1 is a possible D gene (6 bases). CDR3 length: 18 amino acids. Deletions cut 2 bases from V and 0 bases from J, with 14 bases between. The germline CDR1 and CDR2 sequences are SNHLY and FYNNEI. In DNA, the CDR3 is TGTGCCAGCAGTGAATCGAGGGGAGGGGGCTCCTATAATTCACCCCTCCACTTT. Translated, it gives CASSESRGGGSYNSPLHF.

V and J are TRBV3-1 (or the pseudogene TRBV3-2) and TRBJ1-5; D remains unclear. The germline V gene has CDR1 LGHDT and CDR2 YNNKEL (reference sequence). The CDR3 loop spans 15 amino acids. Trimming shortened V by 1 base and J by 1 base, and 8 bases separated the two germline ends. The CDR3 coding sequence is TGTGCCAGCAGCCAAGGGGGTCCGAGCAATCAGCCCCAGCATTTT. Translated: CASSQGGPSNQPQHF.

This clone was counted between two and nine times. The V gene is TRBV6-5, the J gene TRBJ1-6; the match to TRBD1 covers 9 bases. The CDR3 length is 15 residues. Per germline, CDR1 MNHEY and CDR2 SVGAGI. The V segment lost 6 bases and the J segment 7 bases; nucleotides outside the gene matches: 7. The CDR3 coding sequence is TGTGCCAGCAGCCGGGACAGGGTAGTCAATTCACCCCTCCACTTT. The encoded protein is CASSRDRVVNSPLHF.

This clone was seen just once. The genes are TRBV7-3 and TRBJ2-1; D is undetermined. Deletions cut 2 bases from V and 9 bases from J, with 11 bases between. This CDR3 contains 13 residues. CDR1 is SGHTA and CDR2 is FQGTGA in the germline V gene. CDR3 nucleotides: TGTGCCAGCAGCTTAGATCAGCACCGTGAGCAGTTCTTC. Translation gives CASSLDQHREQFF.

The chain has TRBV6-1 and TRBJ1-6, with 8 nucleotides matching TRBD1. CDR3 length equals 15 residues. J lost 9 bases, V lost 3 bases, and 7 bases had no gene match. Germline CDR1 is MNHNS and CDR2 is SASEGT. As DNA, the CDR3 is TGTGCCAGCAGTGAGCAGGGGGCAGAAAGTTCACCCCTCCACTTT. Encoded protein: CASSEQGAESSPLHF.

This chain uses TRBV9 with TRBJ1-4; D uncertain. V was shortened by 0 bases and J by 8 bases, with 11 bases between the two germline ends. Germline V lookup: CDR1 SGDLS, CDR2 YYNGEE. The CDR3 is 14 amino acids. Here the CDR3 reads CASSVGAAGEKLFF. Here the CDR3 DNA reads TGTGCCAGCAGCGTAGGGGCGGCTGGGGAAAAACTGTTTTTT.

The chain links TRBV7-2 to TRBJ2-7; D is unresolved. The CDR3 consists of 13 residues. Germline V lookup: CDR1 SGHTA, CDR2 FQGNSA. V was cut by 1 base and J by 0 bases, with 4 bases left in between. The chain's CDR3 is CASSLGFSYEQYF. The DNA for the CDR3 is TGTGCCAGCAGCTTAGGCTTCTCCTACGAGCAGTACTTC.

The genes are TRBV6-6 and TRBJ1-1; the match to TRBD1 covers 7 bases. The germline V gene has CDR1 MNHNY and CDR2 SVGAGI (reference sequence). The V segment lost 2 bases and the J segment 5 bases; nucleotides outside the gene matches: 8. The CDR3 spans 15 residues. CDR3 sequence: CASSYVETGSTEAFF. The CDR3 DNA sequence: TGTGCCAGCAGTTACGTCGAGACAGGGAGTACTGAAGCTTTCTTT.

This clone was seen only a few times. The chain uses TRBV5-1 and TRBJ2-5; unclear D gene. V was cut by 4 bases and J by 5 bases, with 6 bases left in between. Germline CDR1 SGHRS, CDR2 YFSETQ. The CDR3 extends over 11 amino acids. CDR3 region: CASSQGETQYF. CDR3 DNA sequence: TGCGCCAGCAGCCAAGGGGAGACCCAGTACTTC.

CDR3 nucleotides: TGTGCCAGCAGCCAAATAGTGAAAGAGACCCAGTACTTC. This codes for CASSQIVKETQYF. The rearrangement uses TRBV4-2 and TRBJ2-5; unclear D gene. Trimming pared 2 bases from V and 3 bases from J, leaving 7 bases between. Germline V gene data show CDR1 as LGHNA and CDR2 as YNFKEQ. This CDR3 has 13 residues.

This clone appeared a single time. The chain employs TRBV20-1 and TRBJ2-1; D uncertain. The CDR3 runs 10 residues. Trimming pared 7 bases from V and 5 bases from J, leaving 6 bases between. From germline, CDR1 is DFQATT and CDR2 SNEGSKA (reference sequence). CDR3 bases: TGCAGTGGCACAGACAATGAGCAGTTCTTC. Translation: CSGTDNEQFF.

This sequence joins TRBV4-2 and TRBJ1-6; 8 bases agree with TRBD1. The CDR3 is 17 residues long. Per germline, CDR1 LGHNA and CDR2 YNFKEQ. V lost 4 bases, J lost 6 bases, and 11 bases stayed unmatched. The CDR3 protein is CASSPPTGQGLNSPLHF. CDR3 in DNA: TGTGCCAGCAGCCCTCCTACAGGACAGGGCCTTAATTCACCCCTCCACTTT.

Here the CDR3 reads CASSSLGSTQGNTIYF. CDR3 nucleotides: TGTGCCAGCAGCTCCCTCGGGTCAACTCAAGGAAACACCATATATTTT. This rearrangement joins TRBV9 to TRBJ1-3; D is uncertain. The CDR3 consists of 16 residues. Germline V gene lookup returns CDR1 SGDLS and CDR2 YYNGEE. The V end was cut by 4 bases, the J end by 4 bases, with 18 bases between.

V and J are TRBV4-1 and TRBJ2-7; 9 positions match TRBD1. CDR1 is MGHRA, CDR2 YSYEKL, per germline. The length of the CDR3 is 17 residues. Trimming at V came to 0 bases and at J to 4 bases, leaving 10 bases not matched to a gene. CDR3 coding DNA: TGCGCCAGCAGCCAAGAACCCCCCGGGACAGGGTTTTACGAGCAGTACGTC. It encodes CASSQEPPGTGFYEQYV.